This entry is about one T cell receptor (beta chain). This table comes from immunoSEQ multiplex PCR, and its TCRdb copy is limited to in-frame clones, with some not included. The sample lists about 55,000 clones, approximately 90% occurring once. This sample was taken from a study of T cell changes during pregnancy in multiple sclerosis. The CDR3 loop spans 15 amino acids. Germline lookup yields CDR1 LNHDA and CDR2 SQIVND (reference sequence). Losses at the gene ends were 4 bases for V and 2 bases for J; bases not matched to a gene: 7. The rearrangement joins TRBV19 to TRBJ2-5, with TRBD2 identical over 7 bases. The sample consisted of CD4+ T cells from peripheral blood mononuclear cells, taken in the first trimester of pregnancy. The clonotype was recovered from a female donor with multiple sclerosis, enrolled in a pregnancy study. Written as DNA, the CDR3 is TGTGCCAGTAGTAATGCGGGAGTGGGGCAAGAGACCCAGTACTTC. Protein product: CASSNAGVGQETQYF.